This is a list of T cell receptor beta chains from one sample in a study of T cells in Graves' hyperthyroidism and ophthalmopathy. TCRdb used MiXCR to reprocess the multiplex PCR reads, holding one entry per CDR3 protein. This sample has about 400,000 distinct CDR3 sequences, with roughly 15% found just once. The sequenced sample consisted of blood. These receptors all come from a woman aged 25 to 39 with Graves' ophthalmopathy. Each CDR3 is given with its conserved first and last residue. A D gene is named only where the DNA matches it firmly. Rows may omit the clone size; those that give it use once, few, many or a size class.

v_gene	d_gene	abundance	j_gene	CDR3aa	CDR3nt
TRBV13	NA	many	TRBJ2-7	CASSFYMNYEQYF	TGTGCCAGCAGCTTCTACATGAACTACGAGCAGTACTTC
TRBV12-3/TRBV12-4	TRBD2	many	TRBJ2-1	CASSHPFSRTSYRNEQFF	TGTGCCAGCAGTCACCCTTTTTCACGGACTAGCTATCGGAATGAGCAGTTCTTC
TRBV27	NA	many	TRBJ2-5	CASSLGVRGRQETQYF	TGTGCCAGCAGTTTAGGAGTCCGGGGGAGACAAGAGACCCAGTACTTC
TRBV7-9	NA	NA	TRBJ2-1	CASLLMGNEQFF	TGTGCCAGCCTACTTATGGGCAATGAGCAGTTCTTC
TRBV20-1	NA	NA	TRBJ1-5	CSARRLAGGQPQHF	TGCAGTGCTAGAAGGCTAGCGGGGGGGCAGCCCCAGCATTTT
TRBV4-1	TRBD1	NA	TRBJ1-2	CASKRGGHGYTF	TGCGCCAGCAAGAGAGGGGGCCATGGCTACACCTTC
TRBV28	NA	many	TRBJ1-2	CASSPGPNIYGYTF	TGTGCCAGCAGTCCGGGACCTAATATCTATGGCTACACCTTC
TRBV7-3	TRBD2	NA	TRBJ2-2	CASSLSGGALTGELFF	TGTGCCAGCAGCCTTAGCGGGGGGGCCCTCACCGGGGAGCTGTTTTTT
TRBV25-1	NA	few	TRBJ2-7	CASSEGAGEQYF	TGTGCCAGCAGTGAAGGTGCAGGCGAGCAGTACTTC
TRBV7-2	TRBD1	many	TRBJ2-2	CASSPSPGQGGATGELFF	TGTGCCAGCAGCCCTAGCCCCGGACAGGGAGGTGCGACCGGGGAGCTGTTTTTT
TRBV15	NA	few	TRBJ2-2	CATSRENTGELFF	TGTGCCACCAGCAGAGAGAACACCGGGGAGCTGTTTTTT
TRBV20-1	NA	many	TRBJ1-1	CSATQIEAFF	TGCAGTGCTACACAGATTGAAGCTTTCTTT
TRBV5-1	NA	many	TRBJ1-5	CASSLGGAAGTQPQHF	TGCGCCAGCAGCTTGGGGGGGGCGGCAGGAACTCAGCCCCAGCATTTT
TRBV27	TRBD2	many	TRBJ2-3	CASSRPSGGAVTDTQYF	TGTGCCAGCAGTCGTCCTAGCGGGGGGGCTGTCACAGATACGCAGTATTTT
TRBV5-6	TRBD1	many	TRBJ2-1	CASSSPGQAYNEQFF	TGTGCCAGCAGCTCCCCGGGACAGGCTTACAATGAGCAGTTCTTC
TRBV28	TRBD1	many	TRBJ1-2	CASRPGGRWRGYTF	TGTGCCAGCAGACCAGGGGGGAGATGGCGAGGCTACACCTTC
TRBV12-3/TRBV12-4	NA	many	TRBJ1-6	CASSTGGVSPLHF	TGTGCCAGCAGTACGGGGGGCGTTTCACCCCTCCACTTT
TRBV12-3/TRBV12-4	NA	many	TRBJ2-1	CASSFPPGSYNEQFF	TGTGCCAGCAGTTTCCCCCCCGGTTCCTACAATGAGCAGTTCTTC
TRBV5-4	TRBD1	few	TRBJ2-3	CASSSGQLPDTQYF	TGTGCCAGCAGCTCGGGACAGCTACCAGATACGCAGTATTTT
TRBV7-3	NA	many	TRBJ2-5	CASSSLGQKETQYF	TGTGCCAGCAGCAGCTTAGGACAGAAAGAGACCCAGTACTTC
TRBV6-2/TRBV6-3	TRBD1	once	TRBJ1-6	CASSSLGQGNSPLHF	TGTGCCAGCAGTTCCCTGGGACAGGGGAATTCACCCCTCCACTTT
TRBV11-2	TRBD2	many	TRBJ2-5	CASSLEQRGTETQYF	TGTGCCAGCAGCTTAGAACAGCGGGGGACAGAGACCCAGTACTTC
TRBV6-2/TRBV6-3	NA	NA	TRBJ2-1	CASSYPGVEDEQFF	TGTGCCAGCAGTTACCCGGGGGTGGAGGATGAGCAGTTCTTC
TRBV14	TRBD1	many	TRBJ2-1	CASSPSLPKQGRIRYNEQFF	TGTGCCAGCAGCCCATCCTTACCGAAACAGGGGAGAATACGATACAATGAGCAGTTCTTC
TRBV7-7	NA	many	TRBJ2-3	CASSRIGPDTQYF	TGTGCTAGCAGCCGTATCGGCCCCGATACGCAGTATTTT
TRBV20-1	NA	few	TRBJ2-2	CSARILWTRGTNTGELFF	TGCAGTGCTAGGATTTTATGGACCAGAGGCACGAACACCGGGGAGCTGTTTTTT
TRBV7-3	TRBD2	many	TRBJ2-1	CASSLWGGSYNEQFF	TGTGCCAGCAGCTTATGGGGGGGCTCCTACAATGAGCAGTTCTTC
TRBV6-1	TRBD2	many	TRBJ2-2	CASSSSGGAIGELFF	TGTGCCAGCAGTTCAAGCGGGGGGGCCATCGGGGAGCTGTTTTTT
TRBV6-1	TRBD1	many	TRBJ2-2	CASSEQGAVTGELFF	TGTGCCAGCAGTGAACAGGGGGCTGTCACCGGGGAGCTGTTTTTT
TRBV15	TRBD1	many	TRBJ2-3	CATSSSRGLATDTQYF	TGTGCCACCAGCAGTAGTAGGGGGCTTGCCACAGATACGCAGTATTTT
TRBV7-9	NA	many	TRBJ1-4	CASSGGPGTESEKLFF	TGTGCCAGCAGCGGCGGCCCCGGGACTGAAAGTGAAAAACTGTTTTTT
TRBV6-1	NA	many	TRBJ2-1	CASSERGGGAEQFF	TGTGCCAGCAGTGAAAGGGGAGGAGGGGCGGAGCAGTTCTTC
TRBV7-9	TRBD1	many	TRBJ1-3	CASSYTGAGNTIYF	TGTGCCAGCAGCTATACAGGGGCCGGAAACACCATATATTTT
TRBV5-1	TRBD1	many	TRBJ1-6	CASSLGQGAFSPLHF	TGCGCCAGCAGCTTGGGCCAGGGGGCCTTTTCACCCCTCCACTTT
TRBV20-1	TRBD2	many	TRBJ2-3	CSASSLAGGPTDTQYF	TGCAGTGCTAGCTCGCTAGCGGGGGGTCCCACAGATACGCAGTATTTT
TRBV5-8	NA	few	TRBJ1-1	CASSLNVEDLTEAFF	TGTGCCAGCAGCTTGAATGTTGAAGATCTCACTGAAGCTTTCTTT
TRBV29-1	NA	NA	TRBJ2-2	CSVLLAQSYPGELFF	TGCAGCGTTCTATTAGCCCAGTCCTATCCCGGGGAGCTGTTTTTT
TRBV20-1	NA	many	TRBJ2-5	CSARGLARETQYF	TGCAGTGCTAGGGGGCTGGCAAGGGAGACCCAGTACTTC
TRBV4-1	NA	many	TRBJ1-1	CASSQRVQGNLGNTEAFF	TGCGCCAGCAGCCAAAGGGTCCAGGGGAACCTCGGGAACACTGAAGCTTTCTTT
TRBV10-3	TRBD1	few	TRBJ2-2	CATALMAGGGNGELFF	TGTGCCACCGCCTTGATGGCAGGGGGCGGAAACGGGGAGCTGTTTTTT
TRBV12-3/TRBV12-4	NA	many	TRBJ1-2	CASSLVGGRFGIHYGYTF	TGTGCCAGCAGTTTGGTTGGGGGACGGTTCGGAATTCACTATGGCTACACCTTC
TRBV7-2	TRBD1	NA	TRBJ1-1	CASSLRNRGTEAFF	TGTGCCAGCAGCTTGCGGAACAGGGGTACTGAAGCTTTCTTT